This is a list of T cell receptor beta chains from one sample in a study of T cell changes during pregnancy in multiple sclerosis. The table came from immunoSEQ multiplex PCR; TCRdb's copy has only in-frame clones and leaves some out. The table lists 45,000 to 55,000 clones, roughly 88% of them singletons. The material was CD4+ T cells from peripheral blood mononuclear cells, obtained in the second trimester of pregnancy. These receptors came from a female donor with multiple sclerosis, enrolled in a pregnancy study. The CDR3 runs from the conserved cysteine through the conserved F or W. The D gene is left open where the match is weak. Where a row states a size, it is once, few, many or the class of an expanded clone; other rows omit it.

v_call	clone_size	d_call	j_call	cdr3_nt	cdr3_aa
TRBV27	-	TRBD1	TRBJ2-7	TGTGCTACCAGGGTCAGCAGCGGGACAGGGTTCTACGAGCAGTACTTC	CATRVSSGTGFYEQYF
TRBV5-4	-	TRBD1	TRBJ2-3	TGTGCCAGCAGGTGGGACAGTGTCACAGATACGCAGTATTTT	CASRWDSVTDTQYF
TRBV6-1	-	TRBD2	TRBJ2-3	TGTGCCGGTAGCGGGAGCTGGGATACGCAGTATTTT	CAGSGSWDTQYF
TRBV27	-	TRBD2	TRBJ2-7	TGTGCCAGCAGTTTAATAGCGGGAGTACGTAAGCCCTACGAGCAGTACTTC	CASSLIAGVRKPYEQYF
TRBV6-6	-	TRBD2	TRBJ2-1	TGTGCCAGCAGTACTAGCGGGCCTCACAATGAGCAGTTCTTC	CASSTSGPHNEQFF
TRBV4-3	-	TRBD1	TRBJ2-7	TGCGCCAGCAGCCAAAGGGGCCTAGGGGGCCCCTACGAGCAGTACTTC	CASSQRGLGGPYEQYF
TRBV6-5	-	-	TRBJ1-3	TGTGCCAGCAGTTACACCGGGAGCTTAAACACCATATATTTT	CASSYTGSLNTIYF
TRBV2	few	-	TRBJ1-5	TGTGCCAGCAGTGTACAGATTAGCAATCAGCCCCAGCATTTT	CASSVQISNQPQHF
TRBV19	once	TRBD2	TRBJ2-7	TGTGCCAGTAGTCCACAATCTTATACTAGCGGGAGCTCCTACGAGCAGTACTTC	CASSPQSYTSGSSYEQYF
TRBV28	few	TRBD1	TRBJ1-1	TGTGCCAGCAGTTTATTGACAGGGGAAGCTTTCTTT	CASSLLTGEAFF
TRBV6-5	-	-	TRBJ1-2	TGTGCCAGCAGTTACTCTCCAGGGTCAGACTATGGCTACACCTTC	CASSYSPGSDYGYTF
TRBV7-2	-	-	TRBJ2-2	TGTGCCAGCAGCTTATTACTAGCCGGGGAGCTGTTTTTT	CASSLLLAGELFF
TRBV4-2	-	TRBD1	TRBJ2-2	TGTGCCAGCAGCCAAGTAACAGGGGGCTTGGGAACCGGGGAGCTGTTTTTT	CASSQVTGGLGTGELFF
TRBV27	-	TRBD1	TRBJ1-2	TGTGCCAGCAAATCGACAGGGATTTATGGCTACACCTTC	CASKSTGIYGYTF
TRBV2	-	TRBD1	TRBJ1-5	TGTGCCAGCGACAGGGGGAAGGAGCCCCAGCATTTT	CASDRGKEPQHF
TRBV25-1	-	-	TRBJ2-5	TGTGCCAGCAGTGAACCCGGCAGGGGCGAGACCCAGTACTTC	CASSEPGRGETQYF
TRBV19	-	TRBD2	TRBJ2-5	TGTGCCAGTAGTCCACGGACTAGCGGAGCAGAGACCCAGTACTTC	CASSPRTSGAETQYF
TRBV14	-	TRBD2	TRBJ2-1	TGTGCCAGCAGACTCGGGACTAGTGTATACAATGAGCAGTTCTTC	CASRLGTSVYNEQFF
TRBV7-9	-	-	TRBJ2-7	TGTGCCAGCAGCCGCGGAGGAGAGCAGTACTTC	CASSRGGEQYF
TRBV5-4	-	-	TRBJ1-2	TGTGCCCCCCCAGCCCTTACTAGGGGCTACACCTTC	CAPPALTRGYTF
TRBV30	-	TRBD1	TRBJ2-5	TGTGCCTGGGGAGGGACAGGGCGGCTAGAAGAGACCCAGTACTTC	CAWGGTGRLEETQYF
TRBV12-5	-	-	TRBJ1-5	TGTGCTAGTGGAACTCCTAGGGGGTTTCAGCCCCAGCATTTT	CASGTPRGFQPQHF
TRBV7-2	-	-	TRBJ2-3	TGTGCCAGCAGCTTCGTTATAAGGCTAGCAGATACGCAGTATTTT	CASSFVIRLADTQYF
TRBV7-2	once	-	TRBJ2-3	TGTGCCAGCAGCCTTCCCCTCGGGAGAGACACAGATACGCAGTATTTT	CASSLPLGRDTDTQYF
TRBV7-2	-	TRBD2	TRBJ2-5	TGTGCCAGCAGCCCGAAATCTGGACTAGCGGGAGGGCGTGAGACCCAGTACTTC	CASSPKSGLAGGRETQYF
TRBV19	-	-	TRBJ1-2	TGTGCCAGTAGTATCCTGGGGGGGCCGGATGGCTACACCTTC	CASSILGGPDGYTF
TRBV28	-	-	TRBJ1-2	TGTGCCAGCAGCCGACCTCAGGGTTTGGGCTATGGCTACACCTTC	CASSRPQGLGYGYTF
TRBV30	once	-	TRBJ1-3	TGTGCCTCATTACTGAGTTACTCTGGAAACACCATATATTTT	CASLLSYSGNTIYF
TRBV25-1	-	-	TRBJ2-7	TGTGCCAGCAGGCAGGGGAATCGCGAGCAGTACTTC	CASRQGNREQYF
TRBV6-1	-	-	TRBJ2-3	TGTGCCAGCAGTGATGAGAGCACAGATACGCAGTATTTT	CASSDESTDTQYF
TRBV5-8	-	-	TRBJ1-5	TGTGCCAGCAGCTTGGGTCAGTCTTATAGCAATCAGCCCCAGCATTTT	CASSLGQSYSNQPQHF
TRBV10-2	-	TRBD2	TRBJ2-7	TGCGCCAGCAGCTCGGGGGGGTACGAGCAGTACTTC	CASSSGGYEQYF
TRBV7-2	once	TRBD2	TRBJ2-1	TGTGCCAGCAGCTTAGCGACTAGCGAGCTCTACAATGAGCAGTTCTTC	CASSLATSELYNEQFF
TRBV2	-	TRBD1	TRBJ1-2	TGTGCCAGCACAAGGACAGGCCTCGGCTATGGCTACACCTTC	CASTRTGLGYGYTF
TRBV29-1	-	TRBD2	TRBJ2-5	TGCAGCTCCGGAGGTCTGGGGGGGGAGACCCAGTACTTC	CSSGGLGGETQYF
TRBV5-8	-	TRBD1	TRBJ2-1	TGTGCCAGCACCCAGGATTGGGGCCGGGACAGGGGAACCAATGAGCAGTTCTTC	CASTQDWGRDRGTNEQFF
TRBV18	-	-	TRBJ2-7	TGTGCCAGCTCACCAGAGAGGATCGCTAGCTCCTACGAGCAGTACTTC	CASSPERIASSYEQYF
TRBV5-4	once	TRBD2	TRBJ2-2	TGTGCCAGCAGCTTGGAACTAGCGTTAGACACCGGGGAGCTGTTTTTT	CASSLELALDTGELFF
TRBV5-4	-	TRBD1	TRBJ1-2	TGTGCCAGCAGTCCGGGGACAGGGGATGGGTATGGCTACACCTTC	CASSPGTGDGYGYTF
TRBV19	once	-	TRBJ1-2	TGTGCCAGTAGTATCCTACGGGTTAACTATGGCTACACCTTC	CASSILRVNYGYTF
TRBV4-3	-	TRBD2	TRBJ2-1	TGCGCCAGCAGCCTCATAGCGGGAGCGGATGAGCAGTTCTTC	CASSLIAGADEQFF
TRBV28	-	TRBD1	TRBJ1-2	TGTGCCAGCAGTAACGACAGGGTATGGGACTATGGCTACACCTTC	CASSNDRVWDYGYTF
TRBV6-4	-	-	TRBJ1-5	TGTGCCAGCAGTGACCTCTGGTCTCCACAGGAACCGGTTCAGCCCCAGCATTTT	CASSDLWSPQEPVQPQHF
TRBV5-6	-	TRBD2	TRBJ2-7	TGTGCCAGCAGCAGAATAGCGGGAGGTTTGGGCGAGCAGTACTTC	CASSRIAGGLGEQYF
TRBV6-5	-	TRBD1	TRBJ2-5	TGTGCCAGCAGAGGGACAGGGGGTATAGGAGAGACCCAGTACTTC	CASRGTGGIGETQYF
TRBV4-2	once	TRBD2	TRBJ2-7	TGTGCCAGCAGCCAAGATCTAGCGGGAGGTTACGAGCAGTACTTC	CASSQDLAGGYEQYF